Listed below are T cell receptor beta chains from one sample, sequenced in a study of blood T cell repertoires in COVID-19. Measured with immunoSEQ multiplex PCR; TCRdb has only the in-frame clones, and not every one. The sample lists some 200,000 clones, about 86% occurring once. The material sequenced was peripheral blood. The receptors stem from a man younger than 45 with active or convalescent COVID-19. Each CDR3 is given with its conserved first and last residue. Each record gives: D gene, J gene, V gene, clone size, CDR3 DNA, CDR3 protein. D genes are given only for firm matches. Size tells how often a clone was seen (once, few, many) or the class of an expanded clone, and some rows leave it out.

d_gene: -
j_gene: TRBJ1-5
v_gene: TRBV23-1
abundance: -
CDR3nt: TGCGCCAGCGGCCGACGGGTGGAAGGCAATCAGCCCCAGCATTTT
CDR3aa: CASGRRVEGNQPQHF

d_gene: TRBD1
j_gene: TRBJ1-6
v_gene: TRBV4-3
abundance: -
CDR3nt: TGCGCCAGCAGCCCACCCGGGACAGGGAATTCACCCCTCCACTTT
CDR3aa: CASSPPGTGNSPLHF

d_gene: -
j_gene: TRBJ2-2
v_gene: TRBV11-3
abundance: once
CDR3nt: TGTGCCAGCAGCACCACAGGGATTAACACCGGGGAGCTGTTTTTT
CDR3aa: CASSTTGINTGELFF

d_gene: -
j_gene: TRBJ1-1
v_gene: TRBV19
abundance: -
CDR3nt: TGTGCCAGTAGACCCACGGGGACGGGGGAAGGAGCTTTCTTT
CDR3aa: CASRPTGTGEGAFF

d_gene: -
j_gene: TRBJ2-7
v_gene: TRBV7-2
abundance: -
CDR3nt: TGTGCCAGCAGCGTCGAAGGAGGGAGTGCCTACGAGCAGTACTTC
CDR3aa: CASSVEGGSAYEQYF

d_gene: -
j_gene: TRBJ2-4
v_gene: TRBV6-1
abundance: -
CDR3nt: TGTGCCAGCAGTGAAGCGCGTGGGGCGGCCTCCAAAAACATTCAGTACTTC
CDR3aa: CASSEARGAASKNIQYF

d_gene: -
j_gene: TRBJ2-7
v_gene: TRBV4-3
abundance: few
CDR3nt: TGCGCCAGCAGTCCAGGGGGGTCGAGGCACGAGCAGTACTTC
CDR3aa: CASSPGGSRHEQYF

d_gene: TRBD1
j_gene: TRBJ1-2
v_gene: TRBV7-8
abundance: -
CDR3nt: TGTGCCAGCAGCTCAGACAGGGGGCGCAACTATGGCTACACCTTC
CDR3aa: CASSSDRGRNYGYTF

d_gene: -
j_gene: TRBJ2-4
v_gene: TRBV18
abundance: -
CDR3nt: TGTGCCAGCTCACCGGGGACTGAAGCCAAAAACATTCAGTACTTC
CDR3aa: CASSPGTEAKNIQYF

d_gene: TRBD1
j_gene: TRBJ1-1
v_gene: TRBV6-5
abundance: -
CDR3nt: TGTGCCAGCAGTCTGAGGACAGGGCTGGGCACTGAAGCTTTCTTT
CDR3aa: CASSLRTGLGTEAFF

d_gene: TRBD2
j_gene: TRBJ2-3
v_gene: TRBV5-1
abundance: -
CDR3nt: TGCGCCAGCAGCCGGGGACTAGCGGGGGCGTACACAGATACGCAGTATTTT
CDR3aa: CASSRGLAGAYTDTQYF

d_gene: TRBD1
j_gene: TRBJ2-6
v_gene: TRBV6-6
abundance: -
CDR3nt: TGTGCCAGCAGTCCCCGGACAGGGCGCTCAGGGGCCAACGTCCTGACTTTC
CDR3aa: CASSPRTGRSGANVLTF

d_gene: -
j_gene: TRBJ1-5
v_gene: TRBV6-6
abundance: -
CDR3nt: TGTGCCAGCAGTCGTATCGCAGGGGCGTATAGCAATCAGCCCCAGCATTTT
CDR3aa: CASSRIAGAYSNQPQHF

d_gene: TRBD1
j_gene: TRBJ1-1
v_gene: TRBV28
abundance: -
CDR3nt: TGTGCCAGCAGTTTATCGAGGGGGCTCGGAACTGAAGCTTTCTTT
CDR3aa: CASSLSRGLGTEAFF

d_gene: -
j_gene: TRBJ1-4
v_gene: TRBV5-1
abundance: -
CDR3nt: TGCGCCAGCAGGGTACGGGAGACTGCAACTAATGAAAAACTGTTTTTT
CDR3aa: CASRVRETATNEKLFF

d_gene: TRBD1
j_gene: TRBJ1-3
v_gene: TRBV4-3
abundance: few
CDR3nt: TGCGCCAGCAGCCAAGTCAAAGCCGGGACAGCGAGCTCTGGAAACACCATATATTTT
CDR3aa: CASSQVKAGTASSGNTIYF

d_gene: TRBD2
j_gene: TRBJ2-3
v_gene: TRBV6-1
abundance: few
CDR3nt: TGTGCCAGCAGTGCCCGACTAGCGGGAGGAGCAGATACGCAGTATTTT
CDR3aa: CASSARLAGGADTQYF

d_gene: TRBD1
j_gene: TRBJ2-7
v_gene: TRBV5-1
abundance: -
CDR3nt: TGCGCCAGCAGCTTAAAACCTACCGGGACAGGTGGCGAAGAGCAGTACTTC
CDR3aa: CASSLKPTGTGGEEQYF

d_gene: -
j_gene: TRBJ2-7
v_gene: TRBV7-9
abundance: -
CDR3nt: TGTGCCAGCAGCTTACCCCAGGGATACGAGCAGTACTTC
CDR3aa: CASSLPQGYEQYF

d_gene: -
j_gene: TRBJ2-1
v_gene: TRBV28
abundance: -
CDR3nt: TGTGCCAGCAGTTTCCCGGGGGAAAGTCGACAGCAGTTCTTC
CDR3aa: CASSFPGESRQQFF

d_gene: TRBD2
j_gene: TRBJ2-3
v_gene: TRBV11-3
abundance: -
CDR3nt: TGTGCCAGCAGCGCCCGGACTAGCGGGAGGGGCACAGATACGCAGTATTTT
CDR3aa: CASSARTSGRGTDTQYF

d_gene: TRBD1
j_gene: TRBJ1-2
v_gene: TRBV18
abundance: -
CDR3nt: TGTGCCAGCTCCCCGGGACAGGGGCCTCTTTTCTATGGCTACACCTTC
CDR3aa: CASSPGQGPLFYGYTF

d_gene: -
j_gene: TRBJ1-1
v_gene: TRBV28
abundance: -
CDR3nt: TGTGCCAGCAGTTTACGGGGGGCAACTTTCTTT
CDR3aa: CASSLRGATFF

d_gene: TRBD1
j_gene: TRBJ2-1
v_gene: TRBV6-5
abundance: -
CDR3nt: TGTGCCACGAGGACAGGGGTCAATGAGCAGTTCTTC
CDR3aa: CATRTGVNEQFF

d_gene: -
j_gene: TRBJ1-6
v_gene: TRBV27
abundance: -
CDR3nt: TGTGCCAGCAGTTTCGGGACACTAGAACCCCTCCACTTT
CDR3aa: CASSFGTLEPLHF

d_gene: -
j_gene: TRBJ1-4
v_gene: TRBV7-9
abundance: -
CDR3nt: TGTGCCAGCAGCGCACGACAGGCGGATAATGAAAAACTGTTTTTT
CDR3aa: CASSARQADNEKLFF

d_gene: TRBD1
j_gene: TRBJ2-7
v_gene: TRBV29-1
abundance: -
CDR3nt: TGCAGCGTTTCCGGGACAGGAATCTACGAGCAGTACTTC
CDR3aa: CSVSGTGIYEQYF

d_gene: TRBD2
j_gene: TRBJ2-2
v_gene: TRBV10-3
abundance: -
CDR3nt: TGTGCCATCAGTCCCGGGACTAGCGGGCCGAACACCGGGGAGCTGTTTTTT
CDR3aa: CAISPGTSGPNTGELFF

d_gene: TRBD1
j_gene: TRBJ1-3
v_gene: TRBV2
abundance: -
CDR3nt: TGTGCCAGCAGTGAGACAGGGCCCGGAAACACCATATATTTT
CDR3aa: CASSETGPGNTIYF

d_gene: -
j_gene: TRBJ2-1
v_gene: TRBV19
abundance: -
CDR3nt: TGTGCCAGTAGTATAGGAGGCGCCAGCTCCTACAATGAGCAGTTCTTC
CDR3aa: CASSIGGASSYNEQFF

d_gene: -
j_gene: TRBJ1-1
v_gene: TRBV12-3/TRBV12-4
abundance: -
CDR3nt: TGTGCCAGCACCGAAGCCCCGCGCACTGAAGCTTTCTTT
CDR3aa: CASTEAPRTEAFF

d_gene: TRBD2
j_gene: TRBJ2-3
v_gene: TRBV7-2
abundance: -
CDR3nt: TGTGCCAGCAGCTGGGGACTAGCGGGAGGCTCCGATACGCAGTATTTT
CDR3aa: CASSWGLAGGSDTQYF

d_gene: TRBD2
j_gene: TRBJ2-1
v_gene: TRBV10-1
abundance: -
CDR3nt: TGCGCCAGCAGTGAGGAGACTAGCGGGAAATTCTACAATGAGCAGTTCTTC
CDR3aa: CASSEETSGKFYNEQFF

d_gene: -
j_gene: TRBJ1-3
v_gene: TRBV11-3
abundance: -
CDR3nt: TGTGCCAGCAGCTTACTTTTTGGTACAGCCTCTGGAAACACCATATATTTT
CDR3aa: CASSLLFGTASGNTIYF

d_gene: -
j_gene: TRBJ2-5
v_gene: TRBV5-1
abundance: few
CDR3nt: TGCGCCAGCAGCGGGGACATCCCGGGGCAAGAGACCCAGTACTTC
CDR3aa: CASSGDIPGQETQYF

d_gene: -
j_gene: TRBJ2-5
v_gene: TRBV7-3
abundance: few
CDR3nt: TGTGCCAGCAGTCCCCTTGGGGGCGAGCAAGAGACCCAGTACTTC
CDR3aa: CASSPLGGEQETQYF

d_gene: -
j_gene: TRBJ1-1
v_gene: TRBV5-6
abundance: -
CDR3nt: TGTGCCAGCAGCTCGCTAAGGTCGTACGGGGAGGGCACGACCACTGAAGCTTTCTTT
CDR3aa: CASSSLRSYGEGTTTEAFF

d_gene: -
j_gene: TRBJ1-1
v_gene: TRBV5-4
abundance: -
CDR3nt: TGTGCCAGCAGCTCAGGGGTTAACACTGAAGCTTTCTTT
CDR3aa: CASSSGVNTEAFF

d_gene: -
j_gene: TRBJ1-2
v_gene: TRBV18
abundance: -
CDR3nt: TGTGCCAGCTCACCCGACAGGAACGAAGTCTACACCTTC
CDR3aa: CASSPDRNEVYTF

d_gene: -
j_gene: TRBJ2-1
v_gene: TRBV18
abundance: once
CDR3nt: TGTGCCAGCTCGCGTGCCGGGGATTCCTACAATGAGCAGTTCTTC
CDR3aa: CASSRAGDSYNEQFF

d_gene: -
j_gene: TRBJ1-3
v_gene: TRBV9
abundance: -
CDR3nt: TGTGCCAGCAGCGTAGTCGGGAACAGGGCGACTGGAAACACCATATATTTT
CDR3aa: CASSVVGNRATGNTIYF

d_gene: -
j_gene: TRBJ1-5
v_gene: TRBV27
abundance: once
CDR3nt: TGTGCCAGCAGACCTCAGGGTTATAGCAATCAGCCCCAGCATTTT
CDR3aa: CASRPQGYSNQPQHF